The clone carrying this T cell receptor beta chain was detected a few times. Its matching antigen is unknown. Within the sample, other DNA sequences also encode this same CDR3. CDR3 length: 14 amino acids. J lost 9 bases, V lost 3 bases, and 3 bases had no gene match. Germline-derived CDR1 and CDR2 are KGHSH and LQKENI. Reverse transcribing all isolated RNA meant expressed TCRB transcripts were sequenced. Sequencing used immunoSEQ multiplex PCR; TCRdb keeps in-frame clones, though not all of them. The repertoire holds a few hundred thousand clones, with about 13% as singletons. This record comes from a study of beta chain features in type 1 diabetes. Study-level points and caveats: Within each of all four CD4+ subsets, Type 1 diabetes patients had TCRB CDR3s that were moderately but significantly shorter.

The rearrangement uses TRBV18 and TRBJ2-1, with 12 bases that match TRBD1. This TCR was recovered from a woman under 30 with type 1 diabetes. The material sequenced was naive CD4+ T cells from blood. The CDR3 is CASSPGQGAGEQFF. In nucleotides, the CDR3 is TGTGCCAGCTCACCGGGACAGGGGGCAGGTGAGCAGTTCTTC. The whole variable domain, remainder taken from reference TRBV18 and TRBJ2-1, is NAGVMQNPRHLVRRRGQEARLRCSPMKGHSHVYWYRQLPEEGLKFMVYLQKENIIDESGMPKERFSAEFPKEGPSILRIQQVVRGDSAAYFCASSPGQGAGEQFFGPGTRLTVL.